These T cell receptor beta chains were read from a single sample in a study of circulating CD8 cells and anti-PD-1 response in melanoma. Each CDR3 protein is one row after TCRdb ran MiXCR on the reads. The sample carries 570 or so distinct CDR3 sequences, around 9.6% recorded once. This specimen consisted of CD8+ T cells from PBMCs, obtained at baseline or after one month of anti-PD-1 therapy (not recorded which). These receptors were taken from a human donor with melanoma. Each CDR3 is given with its conserved first and last residue. D genes are given only for firm matches. Clone sizes are given selectively: once, few, many, or a class where the clone is expanded.

D gene	clone size	V gene	J gene	CDR3 DNA	CDR3 protein
-	medium-sized	TRBV19	TRBJ2-3	TGTGCCAGCAGGGAGGCGATGAGCACAGATACGCAGTATTTT	CASREAMSTDTQYF
-	-	TRBV24-1	TRBJ2-2	TGTCCCACCAGTGATATGGATTCCAGGGAGCTGTTTTTT	CPTSDMDSRELFF
-	medium-sized	TRBV18	TRBJ2-2	TGTGCCAGCTCACCCTACAGCCTCCACACGAACACCGGGGAGCTGTTTTTT	CASSPYSLHTNTGELFF
-	large	TRBV2	TRBJ2-7	TGTGCCAGCAGTGACGGAGAGCAGTACTTC	CASSDGEQYF
TRBD2	large	TRBV9	TRBJ2-2	TGTGCCAGCAGCGTCGGACTAGCGGCGAACACCGGGGAGCTGTTTTTT	CASSVGLAANTGELFF
-	few	TRBV6-5	TRBJ2-7	TGTGCCAGCAGTTATGGCAGGAAACCTTACGAGCAGTACTTC	CASSYGRKPYEQYF
-	-	TRBV20-1	TRBJ2-7	TGCAGTGCTAGAGATGGAATCGGTGCCTACGAGCAGTACTTC	CSARDGIGAYEQYF
-	large	TRBV14	TRBJ2-1	TGTGCCAGCAGCCAATACACAGGGAATGAGCAGTTCTTC	CASSQYTGNEQFF
-	large	TRBV7-2	TRBJ2-7	TGTGCCAGCAGCTTAGCCCCCGCTAGCACGTACGAGCAGTACTTC	CASSLAPASTYEQYF
TRBD1	medium-sized	TRBV20-1	TRBJ2-7	TGCAGTGCTGTTGGACAGGGAGTATACGAGCAGTACTTC	CSAVGQGVYEQYF
TRBD1	medium-sized	TRBV29-1	TRBJ1-2	TGCAGCGTTGAATTTACCGGGACAGGGGAGGGAGTGAGTGGCTACACCTTC	CSVEFTGTGEGVSGYTF
-	large	TRBV7-8	TRBJ2-7	TGTGCCAGCAGCCTGCCCAGCTCCTACGAGCAGTACTTC	CASSLPSSYEQYF
-	few	TRBV19	TRBJ1-1	TGTGCCAGTAGTATGGGGGAGAGGGGGAACACTGAAGCTTTCTTT	CASSMGERGNTEAFF
TRBD1	large	TRBV29-1	TRBJ2-7	TGCAGCGCCGGGACAGGGACCTACGAGCAGTACTTC	CSAGTGTYEQYF
-	medium-sized	TRBV11-1	TRBJ2-1	TGTGCCAGCGGCACTGTATCTTGGGATGAGCAGTTCTTC	CASGTVSWDEQFF
-	medium-sized	TRBV30	TRBJ1-2	TGTGCCTGGACCCCCGGGGCAGGAAACTATGGCTACACCTTC	CAWTPGAGNYGYTF
-	large	TRBV14	TRBJ2-7	TGTGCCAGCAGCCACCCACCGGGACCTATCTACGAGCAGTACTTC	CASSHPPGPIYEQYF
TRBD2	medium-sized	TRBV19	TRBJ2-3	TGTGCCAGTAGTTTTGGACTAGCGGGCACAGATACGCAGTATTTT	CASSFGLAGTDTQYF
-	large	TRBV21-1	TRBJ2-1	TGTGCCAGCAGCAAAGTCAGGGGAAGAGAGGGAGTGGTTGACAATGAGCAGTTCTTC	CASSKVRGREGVVDNEQFF
-	large	TRBV2	TRBJ1-6	TGTGCCAGCAGTGAAAGTAGGAGCTCCTATAATTCACCCCTCCACTTT	CASSESRSSYNSPLHF
TRBD2	medium-sized	TRBV29-1	TRBJ2-1	TGCAGCGTTGAAGGGGGGGGTGTGTTGTACAATGAGCAGTTCTTC	CSVEGGGVLYNEQFF
-	large	TRBV2	TRBJ1-1	TGTGCCAGCAGTGAAGAGTTTGGCAGGGGGAACACTGAAGCTTTCTTT	CASSEEFGRGNTEAFF
TRBD2	-	TRBV28	TRBJ2-3	TGTGCCAGCAGCCTAGCGGGGGCAGATACGCAGTATTTT	CASSLAGADTQYF
-	large	TRBV14	TRBJ1-1	TGTGCCAGCAGCCAAGTTGGCGGGGGCTACACTGAAGCTTTCTTT	CASSQVGGGYTEAFF
-	few	TRBV19	TRBJ1-1	TGTGCCAGTAGTATGGTCTGGGGCAACACTGAAGCTTTCTTT	CASSMVWGNTEAFF
-	large	TRBV5-5	TRBJ2-1	TGTGCCAGCAGTGAAGGCTCCTACAATGAGCAGTTCTTC	CASSEGSYNEQFF
-	medium-sized	TRBV28	TRBJ1-1	TGTGCCAGCAGTTTGGGCACCACTGAAGCTTTCTTT	CASSLGTTEAFF
-	large	TRBV2	TRBJ1-1	TGTGCCAGCAGTGAAGAAGCGGGCACTGAAGCTTTCTTT	CASSEEAGTEAFF
-	large	TRBV29-1	TRBJ1-2	TGCAGCGCCCTAACCGGACAGTCGGGGGGCTACACCTTC	CSALTGQSGGYTF
TRBD2	few	TRBV27	TRBJ2-7	TGTGCCAGCAGTTTATGGGCTAGCGGGGCTAACGAGCAGTACTTC	CASSLWASGANEQYF
TRBD2	large	TRBV5-1	TRBJ2-1	TGCGCCAGCAGCTTGGAGGGGACTAGCTCCTACAATGAGCAGTTCTTC	CASSLEGTSSYNEQFF
-	large	TRBV21-1	TRBJ2-1	TGTGCCAGCAGCAAAGACACTTCGAAGCGGCCCACCTACAATGAGCAGTTCTTC	CASSKDTSKRPTYNEQFF
-	medium-sized	TRBV19	TRBJ1-1	TGTGCCAGTAAGGGCCGGGGCACTGAAGCTTTCTTT	CASKGRGTEAFF
TRBD2	medium-sized	TRBV4-3	TRBJ2-1	TGCGCCAGCAGCCAGGCCGTGGCGGGGGGAGAGCAGTTCTTC	CASSQAVAGGEQFF
-	-	TRBV29-1	TRBJ2-7	TGCAGCGTTGGTGACGGACCCTACGAGCAGTACTTC	CSVGDGPYEQYF
TRBD1	-	TRBV6-5	TRBJ1-4	TGTGCCAGCAGTTACGGAACAGGGGGAAAACTGTTTTTT	CASSYGTGGKLFF
-	-	TRBV14	TRBJ2-7	TGTGCCAGCAGCCAAATCCGGGACATAAACTACGAGCAGTACTTC	CASSQIRDINYEQYF